These T cell receptor beta chains were read from a single sample in a study of T-cell reconstitution after alpha-beta-depleted transplantation in children. Each CDR3 protein gets one entry after TCRdb re-called the PCR reads with MiXCR. The sample shows around 450,000 distinct CDR3 sequences, around two fifths of them seen only once. The sequenced sample was PBMCs, obtained before TCRalphabeta/CD19-depleted stem cell transplant. The receptors here all came from a girl aged 2 to 9 with aplastic anemia, due to receive a stem cell transplant. The conserved cysteine and the conserved F or W are not part of the CDR3 here.

V,J,CDR3
TRBV7-2,TRBJ2-5,ASSLSSGGGETQY
TRBV5-1,TRBJ2-4,ASSLSPGAGKNIQY
TRBV6-1,TRBJ1-2,ASTVSGGTDYGYT
TRBV12-3/TRBV12-4,TRBJ2-3,ASSLNRGGTDTQY
TRBV11-2,TRBJ2-1,ASSLYGERLAAYNEQF
TRBV9,TRBJ2-5,ASSVRGLQETQY
TRBV5-1,TRBJ2-6,ASSLGRLGGANVLT
TRBV27,TRBJ2-7,ASSFIDGYEQY
TRBV7-6,TRBJ2-5,ASSFWTGASETQY
TRBV7-2,TRBJ2-5,ASRGLSETQY
TRBV7-6,TRBJ2-1,ASSLAQRGQF
TRBV30,TRBJ2-7,AWRGRIPYEQY
TRBV20-1,TRBJ1-2,SATDSPYGYT
TRBV20-1,TRBJ2-7,SAFTGTTSYEQY
TRBV12-3/TRBV12-4,TRBJ2-7,ASSFGGYEQY
TRBV20-1,TRBJ2-2,SARKPREAGITGELF
TRBV20-1,TRBJ2-2,SADRDTNTGELF
TRBV6-2/TRBV6-3,TRBJ2-2,ASSSGLAGPDTGELF
TRBV29-1,TRBJ1-6,SAGTGGANSPLH
TRBV5-1,TRBJ1-1,ASSLVFSGTGRKDTEAF
TRBV30,TRBJ1-1,AWNYLGFMNTEAF
TRBV20-1,TRBJ2-7,SATKGGVSYEQY
TRBV7-3,TRBJ1-3,ARGEGGNTIY
TRBV6-6,TRBJ2-1,ASSYTGNEQF
TRBV7-2,TRBJ2-7,ASSLGVGSGASYEQY
TRBV5-1,TRBJ2-6,ASSLGGAGANVLT
TRBV4-2,TRBJ2-6,ASSQDRGTGANVLT